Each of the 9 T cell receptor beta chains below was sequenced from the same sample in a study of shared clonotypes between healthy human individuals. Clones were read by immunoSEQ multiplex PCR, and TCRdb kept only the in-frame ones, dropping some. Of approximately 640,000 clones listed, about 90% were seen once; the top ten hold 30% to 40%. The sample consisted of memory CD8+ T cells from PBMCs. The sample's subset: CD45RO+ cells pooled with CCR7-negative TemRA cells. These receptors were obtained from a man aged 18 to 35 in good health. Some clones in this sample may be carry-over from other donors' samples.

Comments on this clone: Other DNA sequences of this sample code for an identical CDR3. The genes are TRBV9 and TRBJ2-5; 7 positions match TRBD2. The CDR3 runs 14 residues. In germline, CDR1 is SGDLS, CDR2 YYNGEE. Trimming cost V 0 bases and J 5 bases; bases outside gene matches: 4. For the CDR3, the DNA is TGTGCCAGCAGCGTAGCGGGAGCGGGGGAGACCCAGTACTTC. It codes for CASSVAGAGETQYF.

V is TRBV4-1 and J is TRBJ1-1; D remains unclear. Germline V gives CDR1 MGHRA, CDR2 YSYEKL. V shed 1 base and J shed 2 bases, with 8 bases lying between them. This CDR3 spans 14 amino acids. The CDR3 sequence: CASSQVYSNTEAFF. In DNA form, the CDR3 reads TGCGCCAGCAGCCAAGTGTACAGCAACACTGAAGCTTTCTTT.

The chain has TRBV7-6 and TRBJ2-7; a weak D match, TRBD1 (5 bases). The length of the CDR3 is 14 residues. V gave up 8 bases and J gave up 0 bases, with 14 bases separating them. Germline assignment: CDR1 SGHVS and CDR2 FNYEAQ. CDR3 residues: CASFDPRASYEQYF. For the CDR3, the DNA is TGTGCCAGCTTCGACCCCAGGGCCTCCTACGAGCAGTACTTC.

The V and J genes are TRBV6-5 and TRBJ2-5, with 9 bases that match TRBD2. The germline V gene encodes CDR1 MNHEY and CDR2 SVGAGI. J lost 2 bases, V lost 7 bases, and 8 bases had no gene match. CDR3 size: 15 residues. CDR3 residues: CASTGSGRPQETQYF. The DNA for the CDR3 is TGTGCCAGCACGGGGAGCGGGAGGCCTCAAGAGACCCAGTACTTC.

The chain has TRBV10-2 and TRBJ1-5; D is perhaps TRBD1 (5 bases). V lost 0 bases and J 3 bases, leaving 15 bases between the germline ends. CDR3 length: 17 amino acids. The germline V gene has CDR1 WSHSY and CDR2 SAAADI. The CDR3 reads CASSESIRTGNNQPQHF. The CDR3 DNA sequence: TGCGCCAGCAGTGAGTCGATAAGAACAGGTAACAATCAGCCCCAGCATTTT.

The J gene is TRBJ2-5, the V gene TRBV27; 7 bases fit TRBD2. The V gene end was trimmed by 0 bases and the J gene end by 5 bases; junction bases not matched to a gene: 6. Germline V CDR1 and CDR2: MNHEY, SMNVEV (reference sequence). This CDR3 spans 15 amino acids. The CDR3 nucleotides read TGTGCCAGCAGTTTATCCGCGGGAGAAGGGGAGACCCAGTACTTC. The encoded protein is CASSLSAGEGETQYF.

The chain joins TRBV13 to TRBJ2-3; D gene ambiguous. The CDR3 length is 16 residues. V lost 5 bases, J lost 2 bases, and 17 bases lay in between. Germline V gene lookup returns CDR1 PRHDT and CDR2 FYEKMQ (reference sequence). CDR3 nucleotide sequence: TGTGCCAGCAGCCAAATTCAAACAGCAATCACAGATACGCAGTATTTT. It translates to CASSQIQTAITDTQYF.

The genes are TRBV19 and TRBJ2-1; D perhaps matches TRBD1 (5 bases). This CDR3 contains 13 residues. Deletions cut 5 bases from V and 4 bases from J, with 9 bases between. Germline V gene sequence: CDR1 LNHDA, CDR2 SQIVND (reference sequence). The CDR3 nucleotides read TGTGCCAGTAGTGAGGACACTTACAATGAGCAGTTCTTC. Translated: CASSEDTYNEQFF.

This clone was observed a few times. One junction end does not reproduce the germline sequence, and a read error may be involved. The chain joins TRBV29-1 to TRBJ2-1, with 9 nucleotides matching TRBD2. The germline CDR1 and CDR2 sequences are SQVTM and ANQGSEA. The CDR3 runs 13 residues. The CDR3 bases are TGCAGCATTGATAGCGGGAGACGAAATGAGCAGTTCTTC. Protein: CSIDSGRRNEQFF.